This T cell receptor (beta chain) appears in the sequencing data of a study of blood T cells in healthy people across ages. Overall study findings and caveats: As age increased, TCR beta diversity per million T cells fell in a roughly linear fashion. The unsorted PBMCs prevented any conclusive comparison of naive versus antigen-experienced cells.

Alongside a J-beta primer mix, a sample-barcoded 5' primer served in a second PCR lasting about 7 to 12 cycles. In TCRdb, the 5' RACE reads were re-called with MiXCR into one record per CDR3 protein. The top ten clones hold approximately 15% of a sample with 600,000 or so distinct CDR3 sequences, under 30% of them seen once. This clonotype was counted only a few times. The antigen remains unidentified. Possible read error: a much larger clone is one base away. The germline CDR1 and CDR2 sequences are SGHVS and FNYEAQ. There are 14 residues in the CDR3. Every sample had a minimum of 7 million PBMCs isolated.

The genes are TRBV7-6 and TRBJ2-7; D tentatively reads TRBD1 or TRBD2 (5 bases each). The source is a woman over 75 in good health. Sequenced input: blood. The CDR3 DNA follows: TGTGCCTGCAGCCCAGAGCCGGGGCACCTCCAGCAGTACTTC. Translation: CACSPEPGHLQQYF.